A selection of T cell receptor beta chains follows, all from one sample in a study of T cell changes during pregnancy in multiple sclerosis. Profiling relied on immunoSEQ multiplex PCR, and the TCRdb table lists in-frame clones only, not all of them. In the table there are some 40,000 clones, 70% to 90% of which are singletons. The sequences come from CD4+ T cells from peripheral blood mononuclear cells, collected in the first trimester of pregnancy. These receptors came from a female donor with multiple sclerosis, enrolled in a pregnancy study. Each CDR3 is given with its conserved first and last residue. A D gene is named only where the DNA matches it firmly. Clone size is given for some rows only: seen once, a few or many times, or a class if the clone is expanded.

clone size,V gene,J gene,D gene,CDR3 protein,CDR3 DNA
NA,TRBV18,TRBJ2-1,NA,CASSPPGGGGAIGEQFF,TGTGCCAGCTCACCACCGGGGGGAGGAGGGGCCATCGGTGAGCAGTTCTTC
NA,TRBV5-1,TRBJ2-1,NA,CASSGGDFRYNEQFF,TGCGCCAGCAGCGGAGGGGACTTCAGATACAATGAGCAGTTCTTC
NA,TRBV9,TRBJ2-1,TRBD2,CASSGRERGWSEQFF,TGTGCCAGCAGCGGACGTGAGCGGGGGTGGAGTGAGCAGTTCTTC
few,TRBV5-5,TRBJ2-2,TRBD2,CASSLDGRRRTGELFF,TGTGCCAGCAGCTTGGACGGGAGGCGAAGGACCGGGGAGCTGTTTTTT
NA,TRBV19,TRBJ1-3,NA,CATKTTETGNTIYF,TGTGCCACCAAAACAACAGAAACTGGAAACACCATATATTTT
NA,TRBV5-1,TRBJ2-7,TRBD1,CASSAGTGYSYEQYF,TGCGCCAGCAGTGCCGGGACAGGATACTCCTACGAGCAGTACTTC
NA,TRBV28,TRBJ1-1,NA,CASSLGGALTEAFF,TGTGCCAGCAGTTTAGGGGGGGCGCTAACCGAAGCTTTCTTT
NA,TRBV7-8,TRBJ2-7,NA,CASSPDSSYEQYF,TGTGCCAGCAGCCCCGACAGCTCCTACGAGCAGTACTTC
few,TRBV5-1,TRBJ2-1,NA,CASSLNIAVSSYNEQFF,TGCGCCAGCAGCTTGAACATAGCGGTTAGCTCCTACAATGAGCAGTTCTTC
NA,TRBV6-1,TRBJ2-1,TRBD2,CASSQRENNEQFF,TGTGCCAGCAGCCAGCGGGAGAACAATGAGCAGTTCTTC
once,TRBV15,TRBJ2-5,NA,CATSRDQRVSAQYF,TGTGCCACCAGCAGAGATCAGAGGGTCTCGGCCCAGTACTTC
NA,TRBV10-3,TRBJ2-1,TRBD2,CAISGSTSGISSYNEQFF,TGTGCCATCAGTGGGTCGACTAGCGGGATCAGCTCCTACAATGAGCAGTTCTTC
few,TRBV19,TRBJ1-1,TRBD1,CASSVFQGVTEAFF,TGTGCCAGTAGTGTATTCCAGGGGGTGACTGAAGCTTTCTTT
NA,TRBV30,TRBJ1-5,NA,CAWSVLTSNQPQHF,TGTGCCTGGAGTGTCTTGACAAGCAATCAGCCCCAGCATTTT
NA,TRBV6-6,TRBJ2-7,NA,CASSARGTLGNEQYF,TGTGCCAGCAGTGCACGAGGGACACTGGGAAACGAGCAGTACTTC
NA,TRBV9,TRBJ2-2,NA,CASSVVGGPGELFF,TGTGCCAGCAGCGTAGTAGGCGGGCCCGGGGAGCTGTTTTTT
NA,TRBV7-9,TRBJ2-7,NA,CASSRQAGYEQYF,TGTGCCAGCAGCCGACAGGCCGGGTACGAGCAGTACTTC
NA,TRBV19,TRBJ1-1,TRBD1,CASRTLDRQSTEAFF,TGTGCCAGTAGAACCCTGGACAGGCAAAGCACTGAAGCTTTCTTT
once,TRBV30,TRBJ2-7,NA,CAWSVGSGLYEQYF,TGTGCCTGGAGTGTTGGTAGCGGACTGTACGAGCAGTACTTC
NA,TRBV27,TRBJ2-3,NA,CASSLQVARTDTQYF,TGTGCCAGCAGTTTACAGGTAGCGAGAACAGATACGCAGTATTTT
NA,TRBV7-3,TRBJ2-1,TRBD2,CASSSASGGAGEQFF,TGTGCCAGCAGCTCCGCTAGCGGGGGGGCGGGGGAGCAGTTCTTC
NA,TRBV7-2,TRBJ2-2,NA,CASSLRGPGELFF,TGTGCCAGCAGCTTAAGAGGTCCCGGGGAGCTGTTTTTT
NA,TRBV28,TRBJ2-1,NA,CASRGHQLYNEQFF,TGTGCCAGCAGGGGACACCAGCTCTACAATGAGCAGTTCTTC
NA,TRBV19,TRBJ1-5,NA,CASSLQKYQPQHF,TGTGCCAGTAGTTTACAGAAATACCAGCCCCAGCATTTT
NA,TRBV19,TRBJ1-3,TRBD1,CASSTDRGNTIYF,TGTGCCAGTAGTACCGACAGGGGGAACACCATATATTTT
NA,TRBV10-3,TRBJ2-5,TRBD1,CAISEGTGGEETQYF,TGTGCCATCAGTGAGGGGACAGGGGGCGAGGAGACCCAGTACTTC
NA,TRBV7-7,TRBJ2-3,NA,CASSDGLLTDTQYF,TGTGCCAGCAGCGACGGACTCCTCACAGATACGCAGTATTTT
NA,TRBV4-3,TRBJ1-5,TRBD1,CASSRGTGGGQPQHF,TGCGCCAGCAGCCGCGGGACAGGGGGCGGTCAGCCCCAGCATTTT
NA,TRBV5-1,TRBJ2-1,NA,CASSFVRANYNEQFF,TGCGCCAGCAGCTTCGTACGAGCGAACTACAATGAGCAGTTCTTC
NA,TRBV5-4,TRBJ2-7,NA,CASSLDRRDYEQYF,TGTGCCAGCAGCTTGGACCGACGGGATTACGAGCAGTACTTC
NA,TRBV5-1,TRBJ2-7,TRBD1,CASSFLPGGPYEQYF,TGCGCCAGCAGCTTCTTGCCAGGGGGCCCCTACGAGCAGTACTTC
NA,TRBV5-1,TRBJ1-1,NA,CASSPKTLLNTEAFF,TGCGCCAGCAGCCCGAAGACTCTCTTGAACACTGAAGCTTTCTTT